One and the same sample provided the 6 T cell receptor beta chains below, sequenced in a study of blood T cell repertoires in COVID-19 (dated by TCRdb to the early 2020s). Receptor libraries were prepared by the immunoSEQ multiplex PCR assay. TCRdb retrieved this table from immuneACCESS and kept in-frame rearrangements only. Not all clones are present; in checked studies, unresolved V genes account for under half, and no reason is known for the remainder. For this sample there are 110,000 to 150,000 clones; over 75% appear just once. The top ten hold about 1.6% of the sample. Sequencing input: peripheral blood. The receptors were sampled from a human donor in a cohort sampled during active COVID-19.

In its sample, this clone was seen once. The CDR3 loop reads CASSFTGSGANVLTF. The CDR3 DNA is TGCGCCAGCAGCTTTACGGGATCTGGGGCCAACGTCCTGACTTTC. This chain joins TRBV5-1 and TRBJ2-6; possibly TRBD2 for D (5 bases). V was shortened by 2 bases and J by 1 base, with 7 bases between the two germline ends. CDR1 is SGHRS and CDR2 is YFSETQ in the germline V gene. The CDR3 runs to 15 residues.

The chain's CDR3 is CASSSQGGSTEAFF. CDR3 sequence (DNA): TGTGCCAGCAGCTCGCAGGGAGGGAGCACTGAAGCTTTCTTT. The rearrangement uses TRBV7-3 and TRBJ1-1; maybe TRBD1 (5 bases). The length of the CDR3 is 14 residues. Germline-derived CDR1 and CDR2 are SGHTA and FQGTGA. The V end was cut by 4 bases, the J end by 4 bases, with 13 bases between.

This clone has a single count. The rearrangement links TRBV4-2 to TRBJ2-3; 8 bases are a match to TRBD2. V shed 4 bases, J shed 0 bases, and the junction held 3 bases outside the gene matches. Germline CDR1 and CDR2: LGHNA and YNFKEQ. This CDR3 has 15 amino acids. CDR3 nucleotide sequence: TGTGCCAGCAGCCGCTCTAGCGGGAGCACAGATACGCAGTATTTT. Its protein product is CASSRSSGSTDTQYF.

The CDR3 DNA is TGTGCCAGCAGCTTAATAAAGGGACTAGCGTACAATGAGCAGTTCTTC. Translating it yields CASSLIKGLAYNEQFF. V and J are TRBV13 and TRBJ2-1; 10 bases match TRBD2. V lost 2 bases and J lost 4; bases outside the gene matches: 5. The CDR3 contains 16 residues. Germline V gene lookup returns CDR1 PRHDT and CDR2 FYEKMQ (reference sequence).

V is TRBV5-6 and J is TRBJ2-3; TRBD2 agrees at 12 bases. V trimming: 4 bases; J trimming: 4 bases; junction bases outside the gene matches: 7. This CDR3 is built from 16 residues. CDR1 and CDR2 from the germline V gene are SGHDT and YYEEEE. Here the CDR3 DNA reads TGTGCCAGCAGCCTCCGACTAGCGGGAGCTGCAGATACGCAGTATTTT. Translated, it gives CASSLRLAGAADTQYF. The whole variable domain, remainder taken from reference TRBV5-6 and TRBJ2-3, is DAGVTQSPTHLIKTRGQQVTLRCSPKSGHDTVSWYQQALGQGPQFIFQYYEEEERQRGNFPDRFSGHQFPNYSSELNVNALLLGDSALYLCASSLRLAGAADTQYFGPGTRLTVL.

The DNA for the CDR3 is TGCGCCAGCAGCTTGTTACTAGGAGAGACCCAGTACTTC. Its protein product is CASSLLLGETQYF. The chain couples TRBV5-1 to TRBJ2-5; D possibly corresponds to TRBD2 (5 bases). Germline CDR1 is SGHRS and CDR2 is YFSETQ. The V end lost 1 base, the J end lost 4 bases, and 8 bases lay between the germline ends. The CDR3 covers 13 residues. Together with reference TRBV5-1 and TRBJ2-5, the CDR3 gives the full variable domain: KAGVTQTPRYLIKTRGQQVTLSCSPISGHRSVSWYQQTPGQGLQFLFEYFSETQRNKGNFPGRFSGRQFSNSRSEMNVSTLELGDSALYLCASSLLLGETQYFGPGTRLLVL.